One sample yielded the 21 T cell receptor beta chains listed below, sequenced in a study of T cell responses to AZD1222 COVID-19 vaccine. Using immunoSEQ multiplex PCR, the repertoire was profiled, and TCRdb retains in-frame clones only, with some absent. The table lists 99,000 or so clones, 88% of them singletons, with approximately 9% in the top ten. The specimen was peripheral blood, collected on day 0 of AZD1222 vaccination. These receptors all come from an adult in good health.

This clone is a singleton in its sample. The chain joins TRBV9 to TRBJ2-5; D gene ambiguous. The V end was cut by 0 bases, the J end by 0 bases, with 9 bases between. The CDR3 is 15 amino acids. Germline-derived CDR1 and CDR2 are SGDLS and YYNGEE. The CDR3 loop is CASSVAARNQETQYF. In DNA, the CDR3 is TGTGCCAGCAGCGTAGCCGCACGGAACCAAGAGACCCAGTACTTC.

J is TRBJ1-1 and V is TRBV6-5, with D unclear. This CDR3 region has 13 residues. The germline V gene encodes CDR1 MNHEY and CDR2 SVGAGI. Trimming took off 2 bases at V and 5 bases at J, with 9 bases between the two ends. Here the CDR3 reads CASSYNLRTEAFF. The CDR3 nucleotides read TGTGCCAGCAGTTACAACCTAAGGACTGAAGCTTTCTTT.

This chain uses TRBV6-6 with TRBJ2-1; tentatively, D is TRBD2 (6 bases). From germline, CDR1 is MNHNY and CDR2 SVGAGI (reference sequence). Trimming cost V 7 bases and J 8 bases, with 9 bases left between them. The CDR3 has 11 amino acids. The CDR3 protein is CASIRGYEQFF. The CDR3 DNA follows: TGTGCCAGCATTCGGGGGTATGAGCAGTTCTTC.

The V gene is TRBV7-6, the J gene TRBJ2-2; perhaps TRBD1 as D (6 bases). Germline loops: CDR1 SGHVS, CDR2 FNYEAQ. This CDR3 comprises 15 residues. V was trimmed by 6 bases and J by 5 bases, leaving 16 bases between them. CDR3 sequence: CASRSQGIRTGELFF. The CDR3 bases are TGTGCCAGCAGGTCCCAGGGGATCAGGACCGGGGAGCTGTTTTTT.

This chain joins TRBV4-2 and TRBJ2-3; the D is unclear. Between the trimmed V and J ends, which lost 1 base and 5 bases, there was a span of 10 bases. CDR3 length: 14 residues. CDR1 LGHNA and CDR2 YNFKEQ come from the germline V gene. The CDR3 nucleotides read TGTGCCAGCAGCCAAGTGGGCCAAAGAGATACGCAGTATTTT. This translates into CASSQVGQRDTQYF.

DNA of the CDR3: TGTGCCAGCAGCACCCGGTGTTGCGGCAGCCCTAATCAGCCCCAGCATTTT. Translating gives CASSTRCCGSPNQPQHF. The chain joins TRBV11-3 to TRBJ1-5; no firm D call. Germline CDR1 reads SGHNT; CDR2 reads YENEEA. V dropped 5 bases and J dropped 4 bases, with 21 bases sitting between them. This CDR3 comprises 17 residues.

The CDR3 DNA sequence: TGTGCCAGTACGACAGTCTCGAGGAACACTGAAGCTTTCTTT. It is translated as CASTTVSRNTEAFF. The V call is TRBV18, the J call TRBJ1-1; maybe TRBD1 (5 bases). The CDR3 is 14 amino acids. The ends were cut back, 9 bases at V and 1 base at J, with 15 bases in the middle. Germline V CDR1 and CDR2: KGHSH, LQKENI.

The chain has TRBV4-3 and TRBJ2-1, with 7 bases fitting TRBD2. V dropped 0 bases and J dropped 5; count of bases not matched to a gene: 10. CDR1 is LGHNA and CDR2 is YSLEER in the germline V gene. CDR3 length equals 17 residues. Written as DNA, the CDR3 is TGCGCCAGCAGCCAAGAAATCGGGAGGATCTTCAACAATGAGCAGTTCTTC. Amino acid sequence: CASSQEIGRIFNNEQFF.

This chain joins TRBV30 and TRBJ1-2, with 10 bases that match TRBD1. The CDR3 has 17 residues. J was trimmed by 6 bases and V by 0 bases; bases with no gene match: 13. The V gene's germline CDR1 is GTSNPN and CDR2 SVGIG (reference sequence). The CDR3 nucleotides read TGTGCCTGGAGTGTACTCGGACAGGGGGTCCCTCTGGATGGCTACACCTTC. This encodes CAWSVLGQGVPLDGYTF. Full variable domain (remainder filled in from reference TRBV30 and TRBJ1-2): SQTIHQWPATLVQPVGSPLSLECTVEGTSNPNLYWYRQAAGRGLQLLFYSVGIGQISSEVPQNLSASRPQDRQFILSSKKLLLSDSGFYLCAWSVLGQGVPLDGYTFGSGTRLTVV.

This clone has only a few counts. The chain carries TRBV30 and TRBJ1-2; 7 nucleotides agree with TRBD1. V gave up 0 bases and J gave up 4 bases; unmatched junction bases: 11. The germline CDR1 and CDR2 sequences are GTSNPN and SVGIG (reference sequence). CDR3 size: 16 residues. The CDR3 protein is CAWSVRRTGVGYGYTF. CDR3 DNA: TGTGCCTGGAGTGTACGGAGAACAGGGGTAGGCTATGGCTACACCTTC.

The rearrangement uses TRBV7-8 and TRBJ2-3, with TRBD2 matching 14 bases. The CDR3 loop spans 16 amino acids. Germline lookup yields CDR1 SGHVS and CDR2 FQNEAQ. V was clipped by 5 bases and J by 4 bases; unmatched bases: 5. The CDR3 reads CASSRRLAGGADTQYF. In DNA form, the CDR3 reads TGTGCCAGCAGCCGCAGACTAGCGGGGGGGGCAGATACGCAGTATTTT.

J is TRBJ2-1 and V is TRBV25-1; possibly TRBD1 for D (6 bases). The V end was cut by 2 bases, the J end by 1 base, with 12 bases between. This CDR3 has 16 residues. From germline, CDR1 is MGHDK and CDR2 SYGVNS. The DNA for the CDR3 is TGTGCCAGCAGTGAACAACAGGGTGAGTCCTACAATGAGCAGTTCTTC. Translated, it gives CASSEQQGESYNEQFF.

This sequence joins TRBV3-1 (or the pseudogene TRBV3-2) and TRBJ1-2; D not resolved. CDR1 and CDR2 (germline): LGHDT, YNNKEL (reference sequence). The length of the CDR3 is 14 residues. V was trimmed by 0 bases and J by 9 bases, leaving 14 bases between them. This chain's CDR3 is CASSQDRQKRSYTF. CDR3 nucleotide sequence: TGTGCCAGCAGCCAAGATAGGCAGAAGCGGAGCTACACCTTC.

The chain couples TRBV4-2 to TRBJ2-1; no reliable D call. In germline, CDR1 is LGHNA, CDR2 YNFKEQ. CDR3 length: 14 residues. V lost 6 bases, J lost 4 bases, and 13 bases lay in between. Written as DNA, the CDR3 is TGTGCCAGCAGTCTCTCAACGGCATACAATGAGCAGTTCTTC. Its protein product is CASSLSTAYNEQFF.

J is TRBJ2-3 and V is TRBV29-1; D is unclear. V was shortened by 7 bases and J by 0 bases, with 8 bases between the two germline ends. Per germline, CDR1 SQVTM and CDR2 ANQGSEA. CDR3 length equals 12 residues. The CDR3 here is CSAQESTDTQYF. The CDR3 bases are TGCAGCGCGCAGGAAAGCACAGATACGCAGTATTTT.

The chain recombines TRBV2 with TRBJ1-1; perhaps TRBD1 as D (5 bases). Germline V gives CDR1 SNHLY, CDR2 FYNNEI. The CDR3 totals 13 residues. Trimming took 3 bases from V and 11 from J, leaving 16 bases between them. The CDR3 bases are TGTGCCAGCAGTGATTCCCCAGGGTTGAGGGCTTTCTTT. Translated, it gives CASSDSPGLRAFF.

This sequence joins TRBV6-1 and TRBJ1-5; D unresolved. CDR1 and CDR2 from the germline V gene are MNHNS and SASEGT. This CDR3 contains 16 residues. V gave up 1 base and J gave up 7 bases, with 17 bases separating them. CDR3 region: CASSEVSKGHGQPQHF. The CDR3 DNA reads as TGTGCCAGCAGTGAAGTGAGTAAGGGTCATGGACAGCCCCAGCATTTT.

V usage is TRBV4-3 and J usage is TRBJ2-1, with 12 bases identical to TRBD2. This CDR3 is 15 amino acids long. J gave up 6 bases and V 5 bases, and 5 bases lay outside the gene matches. Germline CDR1 and CDR2: LGHNA and YSLEER. Written as DNA, the CDR3 is TGCGCCAGCAGCGAGGCTAGCGGGGGGGCCAATGAGCAGTTCTTC. Translation: CASSEASGGANEQFF.

In DNA, the CDR3 is TGTGCCAGCAGCCCCCGGACGGACACTAGCACAGATACGCAGTATTTT. This codes for CASSPRTDTSTDTQYF. The rearrangement uses TRBV9 and TRBJ2-3, with a possible D match to TRBD1 (5 bases). The CDR3 covers 16 residues. Germline V gene sequence: CDR1 SGDLS, CDR2 YYNGEE. V was cut by 4 bases and J by 0 bases, with 15 bases left in between.

CDR3 sequence (DNA): TGTGCCAGCAGACAGGGACAGGGGAGTGGCTACACCTTC. This sequence encodes CASRQGQGSGYTF. The genes are TRBV12-3 or TRBV12-4 and TRBJ1-2; 10 nucleotides agree with TRBD1. Unmatched junction bases numbered 5, after V lost 6 bases and J lost 7 bases. This CDR3 is 13 amino acids long.

The V call is TRBV6-5, the J call TRBJ1-2; D is undetermined. This CDR3 spans 13 amino acids. Trimming left V 6 bases short and J 4 bases short, with 12 bases between. The germline V gene has CDR1 MNHEY and CDR2 SVGAGI. The CDR3 bases are TGTGCCAGCAGACGGTCGCAGCTCTATGGCTACACCTTC. It is translated as CASRRSQLYGYTF.